This TCR beta chain was found in a study of blood T cell repertoires in COVID-19. Looking at the study overall: Samples of COVID-19 (acute and convalescent) were obtained from the United States, Italy and Spain. Nucleic acid was either cDNA or gDNA, and it came from T cells, B-cell-depleted T cells, or PBMCs.

V was trimmed by 3 bases and J by 3 bases, leaving 14 bases between them. Germline V CDR1 and CDR2: KGHSH, LQKENI. The CDR3 runs to 15 residues. Methods used by the authors: For nucleated cells, counts were estimated from reference gene primer amplification. Sequencing used immunoSEQ multiplex PCR; TCRdb keeps in-frame clones, though not all of them. V and J calls and clone size come straight from that table; D and trimming were deduced from the DNA. This sample has about 160,000 clones; roughly 93% occur once, and the top ten carry more than 2%. The chain carries TRBV18 and TRBJ1-1; tentative D call: TRBD1 (6 bases). Sequencing was carried out using peripheral blood. The receptor comes from a man younger than 30 with acute or convalescent COVID-19. The DNA of the CDR3 is TGTGCCAGCTCACCCCGAGGGGGACGCGACACTGAAGCTTTCTTT. Its protein product is CASSPRGGRDTEAFF.